A single sample is the source of the 3 T cell receptor beta chains below, sequenced in a study of T cell clones after liver transplantation. TCRdb's copy holds only in-frame clones and misses some; the assay was immunoSEQ multiplex PCR. The table lists around 110,000 clones, just over 90% of them singletons, with around 0.83% in the top ten. This material consisted of CD4+ T cells from blood, taken 12 months after liver transplant. These receptors originate from a human patient who received a liver transplant. Some T cells may have originated in the graft donor.

This clone was recorded only once. The chain uses TRBV6-1 and TRBJ2-7; a weak D match, TRBD1 (5 bases). The CDR3 contains 14 residues. V lost 3 bases and J 2 bases, leaving 11 bases between the germline ends. Germline-derived CDR1 and CDR2 are MNHNS and SASEGT. CDR3 DNA: TGTGCCAGCAGTGACTACCAGGGTACCTACGAGCAGTACTTC. It yields the protein CASSDYQGTYEQYF.

This clone was seen a single time. The genes are TRBV2 and TRBJ1-5; D might be TRBD1 (5 bases). Germline loops: CDR1 SNHLY, CDR2 FYNNEI. V gave up 7 bases and J gave up 4 bases, with 11 bases separating them. The CDR3 is made up of 13 amino acids. CDR3 in DNA: TGTGCCAGCACCTGGGGGATGAATCAGCCCCAGCATTTT. Amino acids: CASTWGMNQPQHF. Variable domain in full (rest from reference TRBV2 and TRBJ1-5): EPEVTQTPSHQVTQMGQEVILRCVPISNHLYFYWYRQILGQKVEFLVSFYNNEISEKSEIFDDQFSVERPDGSNFTLKIRSTKLEDSAMYFCASTWGMNQPQHFGDGTRLSIL.

This clone was recorded only once. The V call is TRBV9, the J call TRBJ1-5, with D possibly being TRBD1 (6 bases). The CDR3 length is 14 residues. V was shortened by 3 bases and J by 6 bases, with 13 bases between the two germline ends. Germline-derived CDR1 and CDR2 are SGDLS and YYNGEE. The CDR3 bases are TGTGCCAGCAGCGGTGGGGGGCAAGGTCAGCCCCAGCATTTT. It specifies CASSGGGQGQPQHF.